This TCR beta chain derives from a study of T-cell reconstitution after alpha-beta-depleted transplantation in children. Overall study results and limits: By one year post-transplant, T-cell counts and diversity largely arose from T cells that were newly produced. Alpha-beta T cells about two months after transplant reportedly derived from several hundred expanded graft clones.

This CDR3 spans 16 amino acids. V was clipped by 5 bases and J by 0 bases, with 17 bases between them. Germline V lookup: CDR1 SGHTA, CDR2 FQGNSA. Details on this clonotype: Its antigen remains unknown.

Unique molecular identifiers were incorporated into the prepared TCRbeta library. TCRdb itself ran the PCR reads through MiXCR, one entry per CDR3 protein. In the table there are 600,000 or so distinct CDR3 sequences, under 25% of which are singletons. The chain has TRBV7-2 and TRBJ2-7, with D possibly matching TRBD1 (5 bases). Source: PBMCs, mostly from graft donor cells, taken 360 days after TCRalphabeta/CD19-depleted stem cell transplant. The TCR originated in a boy less than two years old who had a stem cell transplant for acute myeloid leukemia, so the T cells may come from the graft donor. The CDR3 DNA is TGTGCCAGCAGCCTAGGCCGGACATTCGTCTCCTACGAGCAGTACTTC. The encoded protein is CASSLGRTFVSYEQYF.